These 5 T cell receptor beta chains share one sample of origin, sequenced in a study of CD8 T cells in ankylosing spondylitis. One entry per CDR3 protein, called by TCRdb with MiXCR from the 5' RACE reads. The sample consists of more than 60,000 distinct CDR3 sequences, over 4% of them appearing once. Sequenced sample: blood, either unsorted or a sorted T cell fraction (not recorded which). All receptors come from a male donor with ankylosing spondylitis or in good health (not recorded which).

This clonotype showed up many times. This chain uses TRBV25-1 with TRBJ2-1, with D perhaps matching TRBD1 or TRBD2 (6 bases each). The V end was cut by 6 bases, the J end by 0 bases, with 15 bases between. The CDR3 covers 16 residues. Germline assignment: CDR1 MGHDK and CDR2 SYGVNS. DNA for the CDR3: TGTGCCAGCAGCTCGACGGGGGCTAGCTCCTACAATGAGCAGTTCTTC. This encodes CASSSTGASSYNEQFF.

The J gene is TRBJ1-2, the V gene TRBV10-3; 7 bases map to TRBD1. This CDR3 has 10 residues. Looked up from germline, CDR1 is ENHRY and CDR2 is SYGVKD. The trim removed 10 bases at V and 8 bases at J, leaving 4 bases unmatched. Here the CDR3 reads CASGQDGYTF. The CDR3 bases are TGTGCCAGCGGACAGGACGGCTACACCTTC.

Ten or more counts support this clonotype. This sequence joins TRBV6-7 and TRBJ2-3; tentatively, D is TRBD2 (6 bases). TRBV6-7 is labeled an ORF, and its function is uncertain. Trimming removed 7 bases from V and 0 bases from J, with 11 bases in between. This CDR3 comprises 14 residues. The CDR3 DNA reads TGTGCCAGCAATCTCCGGGGGAGCACAGATACGCAGTATTTT. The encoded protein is CASNLRGSTDTQYF.

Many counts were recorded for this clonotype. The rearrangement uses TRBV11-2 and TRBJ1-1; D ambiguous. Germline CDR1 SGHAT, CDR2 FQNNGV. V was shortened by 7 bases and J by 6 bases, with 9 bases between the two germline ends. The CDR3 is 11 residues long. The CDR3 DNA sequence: TGTGCCAGCACCGTGGGGTCTGAAGCTTTCTTT. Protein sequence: CASTVGSEAFF. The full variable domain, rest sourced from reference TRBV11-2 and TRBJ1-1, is EAGVAQSPRYKIIEKRQSVAFWCNPISGHATLYWYQQILGQGPKLLIQFQNNGVVDDSQLPKDRFSAERLKGVDSTLKIQPAKLEDSAVYLCASTVGSEAFFGQGTRLTVV.

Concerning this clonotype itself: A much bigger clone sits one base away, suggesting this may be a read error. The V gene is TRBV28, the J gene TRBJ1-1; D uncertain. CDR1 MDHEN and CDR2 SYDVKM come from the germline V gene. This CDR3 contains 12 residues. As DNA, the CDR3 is TGTGCCAACAGTGGGAACGAGGTGCGAGCTTTCTTT. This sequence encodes CANSGNEVRAFF. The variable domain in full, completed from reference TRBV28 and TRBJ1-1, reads DVKVTQSSRYLVKRTGEKVFLECVQDMDHENMFWYRQDPGLGLRLIYFSYDVKMKEKGDIPEGYSVSREKKERFSLILESASTNQTSMYLCANSGNEVRAFFGQGTRLTVV.